Sequencing of this T cell receptor (beta chain) was carried out in a study of T cell repertoires in cytomegalovirus infection. The overall study: Well-studied HLA-B-restricted epitopes and recently identified HLA-C-restricted epitopes of CMV were both used in the study. Indications of both CMV infection and matching HLA type were provided by public TCR beta signatures.

Overall study results and limits: The ex vivo response was dominated by HLA-C-restricted CMV-specific TCR beta clonotypes.

TCRdb used MiXCR to reprocess the reads, holding one entry per CDR3 protein. The data contain around 750,000 distinct CDR3 sequences, 30% to 35% of them singletons. As to this clonotype: Antigen: not known.

The sequencing here drew on cultured CD8+ T cells from PBMCs, taken from culture after CMV antigen stimulation. The source of this sequence is a human donor in good health (CMV status not recorded). Some clones in this sample may be carry-over from other donors' samples.

DNA for the CDR3: TGTGCCAGCAGTTTCAACCCGTCCGGGACCGGCACACAAGAGACCCAGTACTTC. It yields the protein CASSFNPSGTGTQETQYF. The V gene is TRBV6-6, the J gene TRBJ2-5; possibly TRBD1 or TRBD2 for D (5 bases each). Germline V lookup: CDR1 MNHNY, CDR2 SVGAGI (reference sequence). This CDR3 has 18 residues. V was shortened by 4 bases and J by 2 bases, with 23 bases between the two germline ends.